The 19 T cell receptor beta chains in this list originate from one sample, sequenced in a study of blood T cell repertoires in COVID-19. Method: immunoSEQ multiplex PCR; TCRdb's copy keeps in-frame clones and lacks some. The repertoire has approximately 110,000 clones, 75% to 85% of them found once; the top ten carry less than 8%. The sequenced material came from peripheral blood. Every receptor here comes from a man aged 65-85 years with acute or convalescent COVID-19.

CDR3 DNA: TGCGCCAGCAGCCCCGGGACTAGAAATGTCGGGGAGCTGTTTTTT. This gives the protein CASSPGTRNVGELFF. The rearrangement joins TRBV5-1 to TRBJ2-2; 8 positions agree with TRBD2. The CDR3 runs 15 residues. The V and J ends lost 4 bases and 7 bases, in that order; junction bases with no gene match: 9. The V gene's germline CDR1 is SGHRS and CDR2 YFSETQ. The entire variable domain, with the rest obtained from reference TRBV5-1 and TRBJ2-2, is as follows: KAGVTQTPRYLIKTRGQQVTLSCSPISGHRSVSWYQQTPGQGLQFLFEYFSETQRNKGNFPGRFSGRQFSNSRSEMNVSTLELGDSALYLCASSPGTRNVGELFFGEGSRLTVL.

This clone was observed once. V and J are TRBV28 and TRBJ1-2; D is unclear. V was cut by 7 bases and J by 1 base, with 16 bases left in between. CDR1 and CDR2 (germline): MDHEN, SYDVKM. This CDR3 spans 15 amino acids. The CDR3 bases are TGTGCCAGCACCTCTCGTGGTGCGAATAACTATGGCTACACCTTC. Its protein product is CASTSRGANNYGYTF.

The chain has TRBV5-1 and TRBJ1-1, with D maybe TRBD1 (6 bases). CDR1 and CDR2 (germline): SGHRS, YFSETQ. The CDR3 has 13 amino acids. The V gene lost 6 bases and the J gene lost 1 base, with 10 bases spanning the gap. Here the CDR3 DNA reads TGCGCCAGCACCGAGGACAGGAACACTGAAGCTTTCTTT. Its translation: CASTEDRNTEAFF.

This clone was observed a handful of times. The chain recombines TRBV30 with TRBJ1-5; D remains ambiguous. Germline CDR1 and CDR2: GTSNPN and SVGIG (reference sequence). This CDR3 spans 13 amino acids. The germline V and J ends were trimmed by 2 bases and 6 bases, with 11 bases remaining between them. CDR3 nucleotide sequence: TGTGCCTGGAGTAAACGGGAGGGTCAGCCCCAGCATTTT. Residues: CAWSKREGQPQHF.

This clone was seen only once. The chain has TRBV28 and TRBJ1-1; 7 bases agree with TRBD1. In germline, CDR1 is MDHEN, CDR2 SYDVKM. This CDR3 spans 12 amino acids. Losses at the gene ends were 8 bases for V and 9 bases for J; bases not matched to a gene: 9. The CDR3 DNA sequence: TGTGCCAGCCCCAGTCCAGGGGGAAAAGCTTTCTTT. Translating gives CASPSPGGKAFF.

The genes are TRBV3-1 (or the pseudogene TRBV3-2) and TRBJ2-2, with D possibly matching TRBD2 (5 bases). Trimming removed 3 bases at V and 3 bases at J, with 5 bases between. The CDR3 extends over 13 amino acids. Germline CDR1 is LGHDT and CDR2 is YNNKEL (reference sequence). The CDR3 nucleotides read TGTGCCAGCAGCCAGAGGGACACCGGGGAGCTGTTTTTT. It translates to CASSQRDTGELFF.

V is TRBV4-1 and J is TRBJ2-2; unclear D gene. With 4 bases removed from V and 7 bases from J, the gap between germline ends came to 7 bases. The germline gives CDR1 MGHRA, CDR2 YSYEKL. The CDR3 runs 12 residues. The CDR3 coding sequence is TGCGCCAGCAGCCCGATCAGCGGGGAGCTGTTTTTT. Amino acid sequence: CASSPISGELFF.

This sequence joins TRBV7-8 and TRBJ1-4; D uncertain. Germline loops: CDR1 SGHVS, CDR2 FQNEAQ. The CDR3 spans 12 residues. V was pared by 5 bases and J by 6 bases, with 7 bases between. The CDR3 loop reads CASSRSHEKLFF. DNA of the CDR3: TGTGCCAGCAGCCGCTCTCATGAAAAACTGTTTTTT.

The rearrangement uses TRBV10-1 and TRBJ2-1, with TRBD2 matching 8 bases. The length of the CDR3 is 15 residues. Trimming removed 2 bases from V and 5 bases from J; junction bases left unmatched: 5. Germline V gene sequence: CDR1 WNHNN, CDR2 SYGVQD (reference sequence). The CDR3 DNA reads as TGCGCCAGCAGTGAGGCTCTAGCGGGCAACAATGAGCAGTTCTTC. It specifies CASSEALAGNNEQFF.

The genes are TRBV6-5 and TRBJ2-7; 14 bases line up with TRBD2. The CDR3 has 16 residues. Germline lookup yields CDR1 MNHEY and CDR2 SVGAGI. With 2 bases clipped from V and 7 bases from J, the junction kept 7 bases outside the gene matches. CDR3 coding DNA: TGTGCCAGCAGTTACACGCCCGGACTAGCGGGGGGAGAGCAGTACTTC. It translates to CASSYTPGLAGGEQYF.

The chain links TRBV6-5 to TRBJ2-2, with TRBD1 identical over 11 bases. The CDR3 covers 15 residues. V trimming: 5 bases; J trimming: 9 bases; junction bases outside the gene matches: 8. In germline, CDR1 is MNHEY, CDR2 SVGAGI. CDR3 DNA: TGTGCCAGCAGTCCCCGGACAGGGGGCGCCTGGGAGCTGTTTTTT. It codes for CASSPRTGGAWELFF.

V gene TRBV29-1 combines with J gene TRBJ1-3, with 11 bases aligning to TRBD1. The CDR3 length is 13 residues. Germline loops: CDR1 SQVTM, CDR2 ANQGSEA. The junction had 2 bases not matched to a gene; V was cut back by 6 bases and J by 4 bases. The DNA for the CDR3 is TGCAGCGTGGACAGGGGGCGCGGAAACACCATATATTTT. It encodes CSVDRGRGNTIYF.

The chain employs TRBV12-3 or TRBV12-4 and TRBJ2-7; TRBD1 aligns across 8 bases. The CDR3 spans 13 residues. V shed 4 bases, J shed 6 bases, and the junction held 5 bases outside the gene matches. The CDR3 here is CASSSTDRGEQYF. For the CDR3, the DNA is TGTGCCAGCAGTTCAACAGACAGGGGCGAGCAGTACTTC.

CDR3 protein: CASSWGQEYGYTF. In DNA form, the CDR3 reads TGTGCCAGCAGCTGGGGACAGGAATATGGCTACACCTTC. The chain employs TRBV5-4 and TRBJ1-2; TRBD1 aligns across 8 bases. Germline CDR1 is SGHNT and CDR2 is YYREEE (reference sequence). This CDR3 region has 13 residues. The junction had 3 bases not matched to a gene; V was cut back by 3 bases and J by 5 bases.

V is TRBV29-1 and J is TRBJ2-2, with 9 nucleotides matching TRBD1. Per germline, CDR1 SQVTM and CDR2 ANQGSEA. V was clipped by 3 bases and J by 5 bases; unmatched bases: 7. This CDR3 is 15 amino acids long. CDR3 bases: TGCAGCGTTGATCCCCCGGGACAGGGAACCGGGGAGCTGTTTTTT. Its protein product is CSVDPPGQGTGELFF.

In DNA, the CDR3 is TGTGCCAGCAGCCAGGGGGTGACAAGCGGGAGGGCCGCGCACACCGGGGAGCTGTTTTTT. Translation gives CASSQGVTSGRAAHTGELFF. The chain is built from TRBV4-2 and TRBJ2-2; 10 bases align to TRBD2. The germline V gene has CDR1 LGHNA and CDR2 YNFKEQ. The CDR3 spans 20 residues. With 3 bases clipped from V and 3 bases from J, the junction kept 16 bases outside the gene matches.

V gene TRBV6-5 combines with J gene TRBJ1-5; the D gene is possibly TRBD1 (6 bases). V lost 8 bases and J lost 6, with 17 bases in between. Germline V gives CDR1 MNHEY, CDR2 SVGAGI. The CDR3 sequence is 14 residues long. This CDR3 is CASLLGARGQPQHF. Here the CDR3 DNA reads TGTGCCAGCCTTTTGGGGGCGCGTGGTCAGCCCCAGCATTTT.

The chain uses TRBV9 and TRBJ2-1, with 10 nucleotides matching TRBD2. Germline CDR1 SGDLS, CDR2 YYNGEE. With 4 bases clipped from V and 0 bases from J, the junction kept 10 bases outside the gene matches. The CDR3 covers 18 residues. CDR3 residues: CASSRRTSGDSSYNEQFF. The CDR3 coding sequence is TGTGCCAGCAGCCGCCGGACTAGCGGAGATAGCTCCTACAATGAGCAGTTCTTC.

The chain recombines TRBV28 with TRBJ2-3; 11 nucleotides match TRBD2. This CDR3 has 17 residues. After removal of 5 bases from V and 8 bases from J, the junction contained 15 bases not matched to a gene. Germline lookup yields CDR1 MDHEN and CDR2 SYDVKM. The CDR3 reads CASSHLRTSGRRGTQYF. The CDR3 DNA follows: TGTGCCAGCAGTCACCTGAGAACTAGCGGGAGACGGGGTACGCAGTATTTT.